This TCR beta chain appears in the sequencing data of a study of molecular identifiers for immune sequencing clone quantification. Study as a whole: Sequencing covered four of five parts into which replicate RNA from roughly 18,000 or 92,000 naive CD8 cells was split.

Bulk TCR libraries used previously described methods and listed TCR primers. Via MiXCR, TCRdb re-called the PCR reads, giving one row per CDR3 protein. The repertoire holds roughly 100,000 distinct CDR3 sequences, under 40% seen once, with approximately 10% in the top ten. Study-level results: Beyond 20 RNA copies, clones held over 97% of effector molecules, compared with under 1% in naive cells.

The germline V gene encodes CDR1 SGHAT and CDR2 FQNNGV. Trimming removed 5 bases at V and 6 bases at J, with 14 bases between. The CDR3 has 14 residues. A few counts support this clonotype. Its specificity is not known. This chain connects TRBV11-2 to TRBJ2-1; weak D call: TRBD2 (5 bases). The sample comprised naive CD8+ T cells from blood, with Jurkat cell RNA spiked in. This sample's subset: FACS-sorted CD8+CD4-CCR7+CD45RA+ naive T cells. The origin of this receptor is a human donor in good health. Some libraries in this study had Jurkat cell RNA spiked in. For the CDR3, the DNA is TGTGCCAGCAGCCCCGGCTGGGCGGGCAATGAGCAGTTCTTC. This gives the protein CASSPGWAGNEQFF.